This T cell receptor beta chain was sequenced during a study of blood T cell repertoires in COVID-19. This CDR3 region has 16 residues. Per the germline V gene, CDR1 is KGHDR and CDR2 is SFDVKD. V dropped 2 bases and J dropped 2 bases, with 12 bases sitting between them. Enrolment of Seattle patients took place during active infection, and they were followed longitudinally. TCRdb's copy holds only in-frame clones and misses some; the assay was immunoSEQ multiplex PCR. The sample carries 430,000 or so clones, 70% to 90% recorded once. The clonotype originates from a man younger than 35 with COVID-19, enrolled during active disease. This chain joins TRBV24-1 and TRBJ2-1; the D gene is possibly TRBD1 (6 bases). The sequenced sample was peripheral blood. The CDR3 DNA is TGTGCCACCAGTGATTCCGGTAGGGACACCTACAATGAGCAGTTCTTC. Amino acid sequence: CATSDSGRDTYNEQFF.